The T cell receptor (beta chain) described here comes from a study of blood T cell repertoires in COVID-19. In the study overall: The study drew acute and convalescent COVID-19 samples from the United States, Italy and Spain. T cells, B-cell-depleted T cells, or PBMCs provided the cDNA or gDNA that served as material.

Per the authors' pipeline: How many nucleated cells were present was estimated from reference gene primer amplification. The protocol was immunoSEQ multiplex PCR, while the TCRdb copy is restricted to in-frame clones and leaves out a portion. The DNA gave D and trimming, while V, J and clone size come from that table. The sample carries about 50,000 clones, roughly 85% recorded once. The receptor was isolated from a man between 65 and 79 years old with acute or convalescent COVID-19. The material sequenced was peripheral blood.

CDR3: CASRQGQGWTGELFF. CDR3 DNA sequence: TGTGCCAGCAGACAGGGACAGGGGTGGACCGGGGAGCTGTTTTTT. The V and J genes are TRBV3-1 (or the pseudogene TRBV3-2) and TRBJ2-2; 10 nucleotides agree with TRBD1. V lost 6 bases and J lost 5; bases outside the gene matches: 6. This CDR3 has 15 amino acids. Germline V CDR1 and CDR2: LGHDT, YNNKEL (reference sequence).